This T cell receptor (beta chain) came from a study of shared T cell receptors in the human thymus. Sequenced by immunoSEQ multiplex PCR; TCRdb stores in-frame clones only, minus some. Here the sample spans around 730,000 clones, over 75% being singletons. The same data also contributed to another study, on human thymus T cells. In that study: Having surgery to correct congenital heart defects, healthy Finnish infants acted as the donors. From resections taken during corrective heart surgery, the thymus tissue was obtained.

Sequences were obtained from thymocytes. This receptor was identified in a girl under two years old with a congenital heart defect.

The DNA of the CDR3 is TGTGCCAGCAGCTCCAGGGGGCGCGAGGGCACTGAAGCTTTCTTT. Translation: CASSSRGREGTEAFF. V and J are TRBV13 and TRBJ1-1; 8 bases fit TRBD1. CDR1 and CDR2 from the germline V gene are PRHDT and FYEKMQ (reference sequence). J was trimmed by 4 bases and V by 4 bases; bases with no gene match: 8. The CDR3 has 15 residues.